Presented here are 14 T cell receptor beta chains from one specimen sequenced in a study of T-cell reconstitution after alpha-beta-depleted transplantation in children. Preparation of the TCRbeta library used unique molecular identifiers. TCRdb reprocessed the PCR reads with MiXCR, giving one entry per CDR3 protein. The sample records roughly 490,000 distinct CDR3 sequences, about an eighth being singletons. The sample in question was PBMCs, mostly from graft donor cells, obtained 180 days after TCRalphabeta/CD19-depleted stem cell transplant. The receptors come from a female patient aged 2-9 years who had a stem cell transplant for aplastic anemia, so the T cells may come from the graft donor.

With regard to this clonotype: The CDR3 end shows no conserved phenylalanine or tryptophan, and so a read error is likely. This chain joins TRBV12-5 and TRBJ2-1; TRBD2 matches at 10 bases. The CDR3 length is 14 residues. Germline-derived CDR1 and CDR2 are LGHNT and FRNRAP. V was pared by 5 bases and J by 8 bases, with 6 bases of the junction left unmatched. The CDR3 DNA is TGTGCTAGTGGTGTAGCGGGAGGTGTAGATGAGCAGTTCTCC. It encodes CASGVAGGVDEQFS.

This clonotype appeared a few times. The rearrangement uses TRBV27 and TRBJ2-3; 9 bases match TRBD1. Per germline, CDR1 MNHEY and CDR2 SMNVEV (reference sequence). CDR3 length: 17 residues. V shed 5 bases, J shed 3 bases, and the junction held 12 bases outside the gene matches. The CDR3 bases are TGTGCCAGCAGTCCAGAAACCGGGACAGGGAGGACAGATACGCAGTATTTT. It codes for CASSPETGTGRTDTQYF.

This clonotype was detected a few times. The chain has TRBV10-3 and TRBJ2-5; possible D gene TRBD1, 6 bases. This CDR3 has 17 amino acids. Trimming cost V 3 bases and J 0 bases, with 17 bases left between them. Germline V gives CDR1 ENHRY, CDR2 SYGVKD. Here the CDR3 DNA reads TGTGCCATCAGTGAAAACAAACAGGGCCGGTACCAAGAGACCCAGTACTTC. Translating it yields CAISENKQGRYQETQYF.

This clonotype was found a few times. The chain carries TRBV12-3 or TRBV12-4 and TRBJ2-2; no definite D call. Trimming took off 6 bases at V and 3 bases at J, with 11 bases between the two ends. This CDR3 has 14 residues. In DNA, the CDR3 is TGTGCCAGCAGCCGTCTTAGGGACACCGGGGAGCTGTTTTTT. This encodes CASSRLRDTGELFF.

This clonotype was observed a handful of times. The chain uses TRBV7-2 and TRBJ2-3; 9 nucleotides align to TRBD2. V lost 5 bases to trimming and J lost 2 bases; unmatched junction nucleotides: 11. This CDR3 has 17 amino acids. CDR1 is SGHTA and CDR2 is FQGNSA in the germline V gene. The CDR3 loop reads CASSQGLVAGATDTQYF. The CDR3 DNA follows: TGTGCCAGCAGCCAAGGTCTAGTAGCGGGAGCCACAGATACGCAGTATTTT.

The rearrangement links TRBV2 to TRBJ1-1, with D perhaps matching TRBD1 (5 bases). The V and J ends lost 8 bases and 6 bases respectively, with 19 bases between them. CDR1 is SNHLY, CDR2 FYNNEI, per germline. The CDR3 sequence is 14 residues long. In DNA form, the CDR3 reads TGTGCCAGCGAATCGGGACTCTGGATACCTGAAGCTTTCTTT. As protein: CASESGLWIPEAFF.

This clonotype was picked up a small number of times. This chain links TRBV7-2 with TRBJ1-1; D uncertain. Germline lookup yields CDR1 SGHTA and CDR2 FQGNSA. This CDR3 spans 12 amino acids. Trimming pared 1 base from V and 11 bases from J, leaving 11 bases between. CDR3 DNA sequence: TGTGCCAGCAGCTTAGACGCCCCGGGCGCTTTCTTT. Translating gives CASSLDAPGAFF.

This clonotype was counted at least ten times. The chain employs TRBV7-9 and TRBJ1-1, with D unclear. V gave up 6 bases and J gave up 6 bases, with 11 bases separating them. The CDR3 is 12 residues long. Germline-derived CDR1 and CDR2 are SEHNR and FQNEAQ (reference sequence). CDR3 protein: CASRYTGPEAFF. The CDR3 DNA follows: TGTGCCAGCAGGTACACCGGGCCTGAAGCTTTCTTT.

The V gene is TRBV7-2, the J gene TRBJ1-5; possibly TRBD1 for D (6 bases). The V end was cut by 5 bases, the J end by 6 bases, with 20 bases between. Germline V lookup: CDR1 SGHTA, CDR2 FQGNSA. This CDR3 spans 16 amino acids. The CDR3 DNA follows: TGTGCCAGCAGCCCTTGGGGGGAGGGGGTCAGTCAGCCCCAGCATTTT. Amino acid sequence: CASSPWGEGVSQPQHF.

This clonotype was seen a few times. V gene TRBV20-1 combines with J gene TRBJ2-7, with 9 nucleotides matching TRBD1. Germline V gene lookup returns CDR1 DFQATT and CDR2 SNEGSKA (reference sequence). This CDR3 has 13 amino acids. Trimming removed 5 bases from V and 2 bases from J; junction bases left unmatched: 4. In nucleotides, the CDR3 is TGCAGTGCTGACGGGACAGGGACCTACGAGCAGTACTTC. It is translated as CSADGTGTYEQYF.

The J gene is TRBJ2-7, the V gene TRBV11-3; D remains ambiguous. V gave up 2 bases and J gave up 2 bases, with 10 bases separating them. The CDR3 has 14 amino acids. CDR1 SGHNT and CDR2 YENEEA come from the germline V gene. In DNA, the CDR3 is TGTGCCAGCAGCTTAAAAACCGGGCCCTACGAGCAGTACGTC. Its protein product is CASSLKTGPYEQYV.

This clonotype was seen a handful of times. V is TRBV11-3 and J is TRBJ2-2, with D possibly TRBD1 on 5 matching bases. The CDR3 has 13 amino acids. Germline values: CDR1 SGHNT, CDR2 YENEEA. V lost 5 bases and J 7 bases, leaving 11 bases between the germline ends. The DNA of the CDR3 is TGTGCCAGCAGCCAGTTGGGGCGCGGGGAGCTGTTTTTT. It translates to CASSQLGRGELFF.

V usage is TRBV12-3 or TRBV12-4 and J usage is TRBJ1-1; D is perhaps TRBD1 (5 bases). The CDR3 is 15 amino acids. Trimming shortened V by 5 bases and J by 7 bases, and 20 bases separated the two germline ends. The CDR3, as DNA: TGTGCCAGCAGTCCCGCCGGGGCAGGAGTTTTTGAAGCTTTCTTT. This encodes CASSPAGAGVFEAFF.

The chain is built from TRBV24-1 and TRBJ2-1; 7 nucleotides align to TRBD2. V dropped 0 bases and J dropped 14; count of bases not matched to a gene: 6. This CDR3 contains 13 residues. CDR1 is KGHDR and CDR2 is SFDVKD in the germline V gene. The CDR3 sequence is CATSDLKGGMEFF. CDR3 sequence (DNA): TGTGCCACCAGTGATTTGAAGGGAGGGATGGAGTTCTTC.